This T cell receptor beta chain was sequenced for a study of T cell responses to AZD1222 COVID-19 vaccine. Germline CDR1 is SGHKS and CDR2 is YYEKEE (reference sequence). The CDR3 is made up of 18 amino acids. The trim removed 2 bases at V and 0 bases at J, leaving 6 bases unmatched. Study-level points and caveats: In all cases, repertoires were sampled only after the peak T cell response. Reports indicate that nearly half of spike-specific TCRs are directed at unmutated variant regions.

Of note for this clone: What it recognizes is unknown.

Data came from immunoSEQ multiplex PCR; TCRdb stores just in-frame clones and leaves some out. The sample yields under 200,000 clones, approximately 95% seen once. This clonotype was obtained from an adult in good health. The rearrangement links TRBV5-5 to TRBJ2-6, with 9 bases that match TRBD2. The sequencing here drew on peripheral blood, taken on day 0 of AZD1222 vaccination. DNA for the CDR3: TGTGCCAGCAGCTTTTCTAGCGGGGCGATCTCTGGGGCCAACGTCCTGACTTTC. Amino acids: CASSFSSGAISGANVLTF.